A single sample is the source of the 27 T cell receptor beta chains below, sequenced in a study of TIL therapy for anti-PD-1-resistant metastatic lung cancer (dated by TCRdb to the early 2020s). TCR beta CDR3 regions were amplified from genomic DNA with the immunoSEQ v3 hsTCRB kit using bias-controlled multiplex PCR. TCRdb took this table from immuneACCESS and kept in-frame rearrangements with V and J called. Such tables lack part of the clones; where checked against another copy, unresolved V genes explain under half of the gap, and the rest is unexplained. Within this sample are 57,000 or so clones, with over 75% of them counted one time only. Just over 2.5% of the sample goes to the ten largest clones. This specimen's time point label, interpreted: pre-treatment sample, taken before nivolumab and TIL therapy. Sequenced material: blood, taken at baseline. These receptors were taken from a person aged 25 to 85 with non-small cell lung cancer.

This clone was detected once. The chain employs TRBV29-1 and TRBJ1-4, with 8 bases identical to TRBD1. Germline CDR1 is SQVTM and CDR2 is ANQGSEA. The trim removed 4 bases at V and 8 bases at J, leaving 6 bases unmatched. The CDR3 consists of 13 residues. The CDR3 region has the DNA TGCAGCGTTGGGACAGGGATATTCGAAAAACTGTTTTTT. Residues: CSVGTGIFEKLFF.

V usage is TRBV27 and J usage is TRBJ2-3; perhaps TRBD2 as D (5 bases). The germline V gene has CDR1 MNHEY and CDR2 SMNVEV (reference sequence). V was shortened by 6 bases and J by 10 bases, with 17 bases between the two germline ends. The CDR3 extends over 13 amino acids. The CDR3 nucleotides are TGTGCCAGCAGGGACGACCGGACTGAACCGCAGTATTTT. Its translation: CASRDDRTEPQYF.

The chain joins TRBV23-1 to TRBJ2-7; D tentatively fits TRBD1 or TRBD2 (6 bases each). TRBV23-1 carries the ORF label, with uncertain function. This CDR3 has 18 residues. Deletions cut 0 bases from V and 0 bases from J, with 18 bases between. The CDR3 sequence: CASSQSAAAGHFSYEQYF. As DNA, the CDR3 is TGCGCCAGCAGTCAATCGGCGGCGGCGGGACATTTCTCCTACGAGCAGTACTTC.

The gene calls are TRBV19 and TRBJ2-5, with D perhaps given as TRBD1 or TRBD2 (6 bases each). The CDR3 has 15 amino acids. V shed 0 bases and J shed 5 bases, with 13 bases lying between them. Germline-derived CDR1 and CDR2 are LNHDA and SQIVND (reference sequence). CDR3: CASSIEAGEEETQYF. Here the CDR3 DNA reads TGTGCCAGTAGTATAGAGGCAGGGGAGGAGGAGACCCAGTACTTC. The full variable domain, completed using reference TRBV19 and TRBJ2-5, is DGGITQSPKYLFRKEGQNVTLSCEQNLNHDAMYWYRQDPGQGLRLIYYSQIVNDFQKGDIAEGYSVSREKKESFPLTVTSAQKNPTAFYLCASSIEAGEEETQYFGPGTRLLVL.

The gene calls are TRBV5-1 and TRBJ2-1, with 7 bases fitting TRBD1. V trimming: 4 bases; J trimming: 6 bases; junction bases outside the gene matches: 7. The V gene's germline CDR1 is SGHRS and CDR2 YFSETQ. This CDR3 has 14 residues. This CDR3 reads CASSPNRGPNEQFF. The CDR3 DNA sequence: TGCGCCAGCAGCCCTAACAGGGGTCCCAATGAGCAGTTCTTC. Combining the CDR3 with reference TRBV5-1 and TRBJ2-1 gives the whole variable domain KAGVTQTPRYLIKTRGQQVTLSCSPISGHRSVSWYQQTPGQGLQFLFEYFSETQRNKGNFPGRFSGRQFSNSRSEMNVSTLELGDSALYLCASSPNRGPNEQFFGPGTRLTVL.

The chain recombines TRBV4-1 with TRBJ2-4; D gene unclear. The germline V gene has CDR1 MGHRA and CDR2 YSYEKL. This CDR3 has 17 residues. Deletions cut 0 bases from V and 0 bases from J, with 12 bases between. The CDR3 region is CASSQDREGSAKNIQYF. The CDR3 DNA reads TGCGCCAGCAGCCAAGATAGGGAAGGGTCAGCCAAAAACATTCAGTACTTC.

This chain uses TRBV13 with TRBJ1-2, with D possibly matching TRBD1 (6 bases). The CDR3 has 15 amino acids. Germline V gives CDR1 PRHDT, CDR2 FYEKMQ (reference sequence). Trimming took off 5 bases at V and 2 bases at J, with 15 bases between the two ends. CDR3 sequence: CASSRRDTANYGYTF. The DNA for the CDR3 is TGTGCCAGCAGCCGACGGGACACTGCAAACTATGGCTACACCTTC.

V is TRBV7-9 and J is TRBJ2-1, with 8 nucleotides matching TRBD2. CDR1 and CDR2 from the germline V gene are SEHNR and FQNEAQ (reference sequence). The junction had 6 bases not matched to a gene; V was cut back by 5 bases and J by 9 bases. There are 13 residues in the CDR3. This CDR3 reads CASSPGTRVEQFF. CDR3 in DNA: TGTGCCAGCAGCCCCGGGACTAGGGTTGAGCAGTTCTTC. The whole variable domain, filled in from reference TRBV7-9 and TRBJ2-1, reads DTGVSQNPRHKITKRGQNVTFRCDPISEHNRLYWYRQTLGQGPEFLTYFQNEAQLEKSRLLSDRFSAERPKGSFSTLEIQRTEQGDSAMYLCASSPGTRVEQFFGPGTRLTVL.

The chain's CDR3 is CASSDVQGGRDTIYF. CDR3 DNA: TGTGCCAGCAGCGACGTTCAGGGAGGGAGGGACACCATATATTTT. The genes are TRBV6-5 and TRBJ1-3, with D possibly TRBD1 on 5 matching bases. V was clipped by 6 bases and J by 8 bases, with 20 bases between them. The CDR3 has 15 residues. Germline V gene data show CDR1 as MNHEY and CDR2 as SVGAGI.

The chain couples TRBV9 to TRBJ2-5, with D possibly matching TRBD1 (5 bases). The CDR3 has 13 amino acids. Looked up from germline, CDR1 is SGDLS and CDR2 is YYNGEE. V was pared by 2 bases and J by 5 bases, with 10 bases between. The CDR3 DNA reads TGTGCCAGCAGCGTCCGGACATCGGAGACCCAGTACTTC. This gives the protein CASSVRTSETQYF.

This chain connects TRBV6-5 to TRBJ1-2; 7 bases map to TRBD1. V dropped 4 bases and J dropped 2; count of bases not matched to a gene: 10. Looked up from germline, CDR1 is MNHEY and CDR2 is SVGAGI. The CDR3 length is 16 residues. For the CDR3, the DNA is TGTGCCAGCAGTTGGGGGACCGGGACAGAGAACTATGGCTACACCTTC. It translates to CASSWGTGTENYGYTF.

The CDR3 here is CASSQSGTPGHGYTF. The CDR3 bases are TGTGCCAGCAGTCAATCCGGGACTCCGGGCCATGGCTACACCTTC. This chain connects TRBV6-2 or TRBV6-3 to TRBJ1-2; D possibly corresponds to TRBD1 (5 bases). The CDR3 has 15 residues. From germline, CDR1 is MNHEY and CDR2 SVGEGT. V shed 5 bases and J shed 6 bases, with 19 bases lying between them.

CDR3 in DNA: TGTGCCAGCAGTGAAGGGGACAGGCCCTACGAGCAGTACTTC. Its protein is CASSEGDRPYEQYF. V is TRBV2 and J is TRBJ2-7, with 8 bases that match TRBD1. V shed 1 base and J 2 bases; nucleotides not matched to a gene: 1. The V gene's germline CDR1 is SNHLY and CDR2 FYNNEI. The CDR3 consists of 14 residues.

This chain connects TRBV12-5 to TRBJ1-2, with D perhaps TRBD1 (5 bases). V lost 1 base to trimming and J lost 8 bases, with 17 bases between them. CDR1 and CDR2 (germline): LGHNT, FRNRAP. CDR3 length equals 15 residues. CDR3 amino acids: CASGLATDRMEGYTF. The CDR3 DNA sequence: TGTGCTAGTGGTTTGGCAACTGACAGAATGGAGGGCTACACCTTC.

The chain joins TRBV11-2 to TRBJ1-1, with unresolved D. Germline-derived CDR1 and CDR2 are SGHAT and FQNNGV. The CDR3 covers 16 residues. V lost 2 bases to trimming and J lost 1 base, with 14 bases between them. The CDR3 spells CASSLFLEEGNTEAFF. The CDR3 region has the DNA TGTGCCAGCAGCTTATTTCTGGAGGAGGGGAACACTGAAGCTTTCTTT. The whole variable domain, remainder taken from reference TRBV11-2 and TRBJ1-1, is EAGVAQSPRYKIIEKRQSVAFWCNPISGHATLYWYQQILGQGPKLLIQFQNNGVVDDSQLPKDRFSAERLKGVDSTLKIQPAKLEDSAVYLCASSLFLEEGNTEAFFGQGTRLTVV.

The chain employs TRBV3-1 (or the pseudogene TRBV3-2) and TRBJ1-1; D remains unclear. Germline values: CDR1 LGHDT, CDR2 YNNKEL (reference sequence). Trimming shortened V by 3 bases and J by 1 base, and 6 bases separated the two germline ends. This CDR3 spans 13 amino acids. DNA of the CDR3: TGTGCCAGCAGCCATTTAGGGAACACTGAAGCTTTCTTT. The encoded protein is CASSHLGNTEAFF.

This clone was seen only once. J is TRBJ2-2 and V is TRBV5-4; D is unresolved. The CDR3 runs to 14 residues. Germline CDR1 SGHNT, CDR2 YYREEE (reference sequence). The V end lost 2 bases, the J end lost 1 base, and 6 bases lay between the germline ends. The CDR3, as DNA: TGTGCCAGCAGCTTTCTGGGGAACACCGGGGAGCTGTTTTTT. Its protein is CASSFLGNTGELFF.

The table lists this clone with a count of one. CDR3 amino acids: CASSLVESSYEQYF. As DNA, the CDR3 is TGCGCCAGCAGCTTGGTCGAGAGCTCCTACGAGCAGTACTTC. This sequence joins TRBV5-1 and TRBJ2-7; the D is unclear. Trimming pared 0 bases from V and 0 bases from J, leaving 7 bases between. The CDR3 contains 14 residues. Germline CDR1 is SGHRS and CDR2 is YFSETQ.

The rearrangement joins TRBV27 to TRBJ2-7; 7 positions agree with TRBD1. This CDR3 is built from 14 residues. Looked up from germline, CDR1 is MNHEY and CDR2 is SMNVEV (reference sequence). V lost 4 bases and J lost 3; bases outside the gene matches: 6. For the CDR3, the DNA is TGTGCCAGCAGTTCGGGGACAGTGAGCTACGAGCAGTACTTC. Translation gives CASSSGTVSYEQYF.

This chain uses TRBV18 with TRBJ2-1, with TRBD2 matching over 12 bases. With V trimmed by 1 base and J by 2 bases, 0 bases remained unmatched. There are 16 residues in the CDR3. The germline CDR1 and CDR2 sequences are KGHSH and LQKENI. The CDR3 reads CASSPRTSGTYNEQFF. DNA for the CDR3: TGTGCCAGCTCACCACGGACTAGCGGGACCTACAATGAGCAGTTCTTC.

The chain employs TRBV29-1 and TRBJ2-1; 10 bases align to TRBD2. Trimming at V came to 6 bases and at J to 3 bases, leaving 14 bases not matched to a gene. Germline V gene sequence: CDR1 SQVTM, CDR2 ANQGSEA. This CDR3 is built from 17 residues. The CDR3 protein is CSVTAPGSGGVYNEQFF. DNA of the CDR3: TGCAGCGTGACCGCCCCGGGAAGCGGGGGGGTCTACAATGAGCAGTTCTTC.

The J gene is TRBJ2-1, the V gene TRBV2; 7 bases match TRBD1. Germline V gene data show CDR1 as SNHLY and CDR2 as FYNNEI. The CDR3 extends over 15 amino acids. J was trimmed by 0 bases and V by 6 bases; bases with no gene match: 5. CDR3 protein: CASSRQGLSYNEQFF. In nucleotides, the CDR3 is TGTGCCAGCAGCCGACAGGGCCTCTCCTACAATGAGCAGTTCTTC.

J is TRBJ2-7 and V is TRBV27; the D is unclear. Trimming cost V 0 bases and J 10 bases, with 13 bases left between them. CDR1 and CDR2 (germline): MNHEY, SMNVEV (reference sequence). The CDR3 consists of 13 residues. Here the CDR3 reads CASSLSSRMDQYF. The CDR3 coding sequence is TGTGCCAGCAGTTTATCCTCGAGGATGGACCAGTACTTC.

The chain couples TRBV3-1 (or the pseudogene TRBV3-2) to TRBJ2-1, with 7 bases matching TRBD2. The CDR3 runs to 16 residues. The junction had 12 bases not matched to a gene; V was cut back by 4 bases and J by 6 bases. CDR1 LGHDT and CDR2 YNNKEL come from the germline V gene (reference sequence). For the CDR3, the DNA is TGTGCCAGCAGCCCGCAAACCGGGACTACCTCCAATGAGCAGTTCTTC. This encodes CASSPQTGTTSNEQFF.

The chain couples TRBV30 to TRBJ1-2; no firm D call. Germline CDR1 is GTSNPN and CDR2 is SVGIG (reference sequence). CDR3 length: 12 residues. The V end lost 1 base, the J end lost 3 bases, and 6 bases lay between the germline ends. The DNA for the CDR3 is TGTGCCTGGAGTGCCGACTACTATGGCTACACCTTC. This gives the protein CAWSADYYGYTF. Supplemented by reference TRBV30 and TRBJ1-2, the full variable domain reads SQTIHQWPATLVQPVGSPLSLECTVEGTSNPNLYWYRQAAGRGLQLLFYSVGIGQISSEVPQNLSASRPQDRQFILSSKKLLLSDSGFYLCAWSADYYGYTFGSGTRLTVV.

This sequence joins TRBV2 and TRBJ2-7, with 11 bases aligning to TRBD2. V was clipped by 4 bases and J by 7 bases; unmatched bases: 3. CDR3 length: 13 amino acids. The germline V gene encodes CDR1 SNHLY and CDR2 FYNNEI. The CDR3 is CASSVLAGEEQYF. In DNA form, the CDR3 reads TGTGCCAGCAGTGTACTAGCGGGGGAGGAGCAGTACTTC.

This clone was counted a single time. The CDR3 DNA sequence: TGTGCCTGGAATGGACAGGGGCGCTCGAACTCCTACAATGAGCAGTTCTTC. Translated, it gives CAWNGQGRSNSYNEQFF. The gene calls are TRBV30 and TRBJ2-1; 9 bases map to TRBD1. V lost 4 bases and J lost 0; bases outside the gene matches: 10. Germline lookup yields CDR1 GTSNPN and CDR2 SVGIG (reference sequence). There are 17 residues in the CDR3.